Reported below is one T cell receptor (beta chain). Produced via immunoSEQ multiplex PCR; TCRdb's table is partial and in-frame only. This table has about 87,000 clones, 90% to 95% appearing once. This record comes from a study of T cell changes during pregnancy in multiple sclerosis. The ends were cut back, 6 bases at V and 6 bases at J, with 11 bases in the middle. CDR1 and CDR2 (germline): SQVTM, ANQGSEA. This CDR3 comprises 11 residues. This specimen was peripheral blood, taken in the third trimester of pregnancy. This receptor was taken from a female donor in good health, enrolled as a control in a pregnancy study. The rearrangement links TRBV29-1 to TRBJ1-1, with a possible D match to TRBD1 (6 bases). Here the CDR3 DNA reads TGCAGCGTCCCCAGGGGTCCTGAAGCTTTCTTT. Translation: CSVPRGPEAFF.